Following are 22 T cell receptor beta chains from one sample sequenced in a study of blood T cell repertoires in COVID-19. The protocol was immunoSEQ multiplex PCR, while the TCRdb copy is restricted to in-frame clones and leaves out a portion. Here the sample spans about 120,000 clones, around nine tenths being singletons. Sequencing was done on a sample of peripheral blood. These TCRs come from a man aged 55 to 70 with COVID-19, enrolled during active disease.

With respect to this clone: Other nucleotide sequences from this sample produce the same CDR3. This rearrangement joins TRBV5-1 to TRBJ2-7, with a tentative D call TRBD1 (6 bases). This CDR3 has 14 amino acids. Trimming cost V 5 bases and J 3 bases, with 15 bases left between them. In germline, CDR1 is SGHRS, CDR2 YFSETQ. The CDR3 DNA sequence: TGCGCCAGCAGACCGGGGCAGGGGAGCTACGAGCAGTACTTC. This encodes CASRPGQGSYEQYF.

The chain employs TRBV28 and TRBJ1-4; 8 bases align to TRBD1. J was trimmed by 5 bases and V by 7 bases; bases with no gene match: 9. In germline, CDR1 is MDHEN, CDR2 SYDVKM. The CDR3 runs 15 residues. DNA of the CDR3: TGTGCCAGCACTCAAGGGGGGACAGGCAATGAAAAACTGTTTTTT. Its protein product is CASTQGGTGNEKLFF.

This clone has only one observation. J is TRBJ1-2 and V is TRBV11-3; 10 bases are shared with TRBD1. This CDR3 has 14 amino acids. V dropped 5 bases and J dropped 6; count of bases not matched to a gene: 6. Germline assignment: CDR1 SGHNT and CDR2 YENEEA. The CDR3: CASSAPGQGNGYTF. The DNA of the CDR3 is TGTGCCAGCAGCGCCCCGGGACAGGGGAATGGCTACACCTTC.

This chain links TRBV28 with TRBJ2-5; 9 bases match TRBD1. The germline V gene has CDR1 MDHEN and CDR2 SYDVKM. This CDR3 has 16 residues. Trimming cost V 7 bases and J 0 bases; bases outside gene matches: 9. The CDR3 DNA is TGTGCCAGCACCTCCGGGACAGGGAATTACCAAGAGACCCAGTACTTC. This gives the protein CASTSGTGNYQETQYF.

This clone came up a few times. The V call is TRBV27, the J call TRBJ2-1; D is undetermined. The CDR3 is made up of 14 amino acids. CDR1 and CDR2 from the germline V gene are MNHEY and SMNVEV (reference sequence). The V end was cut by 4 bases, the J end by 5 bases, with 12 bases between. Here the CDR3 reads CASSSDRRHNEQFF. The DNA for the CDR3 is TGTGCCAGCAGTTCTGACCGGAGACACAATGAGCAGTTCTTC.

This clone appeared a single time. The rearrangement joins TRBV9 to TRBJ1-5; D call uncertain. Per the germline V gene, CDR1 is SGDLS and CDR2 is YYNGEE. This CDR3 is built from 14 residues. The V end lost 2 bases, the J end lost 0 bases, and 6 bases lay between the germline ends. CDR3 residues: CASSVTDSNQPQHF. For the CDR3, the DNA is TGTGCCAGCAGCGTTACAGATAGCAATCAGCCCCAGCATTTT. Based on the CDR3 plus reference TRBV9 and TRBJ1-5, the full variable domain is DSGVTQTPKHLITATGQRVTLRCSPRSGDLSVYWYQQSLDQGLQFLIQYYNGEERAKGNILERFSAQQFPDLHSELNLSSLELGDSALYFCASSVTDSNQPQHFGDGTRLSIL.

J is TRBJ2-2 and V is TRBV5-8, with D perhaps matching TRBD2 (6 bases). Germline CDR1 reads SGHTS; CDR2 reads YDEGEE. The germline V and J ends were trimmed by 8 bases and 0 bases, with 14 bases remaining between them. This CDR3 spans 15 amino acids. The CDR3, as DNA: TGTGCCAGTAGGCGCGGGACGACGAACACCGGGGAGCTGTTTTTT. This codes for CASRRGTTNTGELFF.

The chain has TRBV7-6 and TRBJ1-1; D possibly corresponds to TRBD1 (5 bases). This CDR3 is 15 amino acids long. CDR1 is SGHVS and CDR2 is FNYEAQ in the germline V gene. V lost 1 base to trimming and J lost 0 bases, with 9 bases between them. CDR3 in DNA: TGTGCCAGCAGCTTAGAATCAGGGTTGAACACTGAAGCTTTCTTT. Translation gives CASSLESGLNTEAFF.

The CDR3 sequence: CASSLDAGGSPNEQFF. The DNA for the CDR3 is TGTGCCAGCAGCTTAGATGCGGGAGGCAGCCCCAATGAGCAGTTCTTC. The V and J genes are TRBV7-8 and TRBJ2-1; 8 bases are shared with TRBD2. Germline CDR1 is SGHVS and CDR2 is FQNEAQ. This CDR3 contains 16 residues. Trimming cost V 1 base and J 6 bases; bases outside gene matches: 8.

The CDR3: CASSRAINQGGGQPQHF. The CDR3 DNA reads as TGTGCCAGTAGTCGTGCAATAAATCAGGGAGGAGGTCAGCCCCAGCATTTT. This chain links TRBV19 with TRBJ1-5, with a weak D call TRBD1 (5 bases). The germline V and J ends were trimmed by 5 bases and 6 bases, with 23 bases remaining between them. Germline assignment: CDR1 LNHDA and CDR2 SQIVND (reference sequence). This CDR3 contains 17 residues. Looking up the rest from reference TRBV19 and TRBJ1-5 gives the full variable domain: DGGITQSPKYLFRKEGQNVTLSCEQNLNHDAMYWYRQDPGQGLRLIYYSQIVNDFQKGDIAEGYSVSREKKESFPLTVTSAQKNPTAFYLCASSRAINQGGGQPQHFGDGTRLSIL.

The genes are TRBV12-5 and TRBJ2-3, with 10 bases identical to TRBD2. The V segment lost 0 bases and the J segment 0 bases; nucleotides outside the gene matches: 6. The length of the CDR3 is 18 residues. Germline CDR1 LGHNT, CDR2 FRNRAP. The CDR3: CASGLVDGLAESTDTQYF. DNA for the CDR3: TGTGCTAGTGGTTTGGTGGATGGACTAGCGGAAAGCACAGATACGCAGTATTTT. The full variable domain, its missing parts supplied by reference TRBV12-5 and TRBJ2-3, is DARVTQTPRHKVTEMGQEVTMRCQPILGHNTVFWYRQTMMQGLELLAYFRNRAPLDDSGMPKDRFSAEMPDATLATLKIQPSEPRDSAVYFCASGLVDGLAESTDTQYFGPGTRLTVL.

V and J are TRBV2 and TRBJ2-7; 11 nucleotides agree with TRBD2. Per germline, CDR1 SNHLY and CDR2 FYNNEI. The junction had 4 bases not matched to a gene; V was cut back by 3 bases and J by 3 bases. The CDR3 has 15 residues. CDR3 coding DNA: TGTGCCAGCAGTGAGGGACTAGCGGAGGGCTACGAGCAGTACTTC. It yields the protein CASSEGLAEGYEQYF.

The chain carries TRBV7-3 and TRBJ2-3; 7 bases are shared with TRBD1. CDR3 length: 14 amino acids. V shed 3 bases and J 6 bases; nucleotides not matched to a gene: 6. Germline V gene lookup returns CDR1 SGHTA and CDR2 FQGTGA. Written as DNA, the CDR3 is TGTGCCAGCAGCTTGGGACAGAGGTCCGATACGCAGTATTTT. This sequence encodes CASSLGQRSDTQYF. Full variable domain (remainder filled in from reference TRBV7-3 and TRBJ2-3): GAGVSQTPSNKVTEKGKYVELRCDPISGHTALYWYRQSLGQGPEFLIYFQGTGAADDSGLPNDRFFAVRPEGSVSTLKIQRTERGDSAVYLCASSLGQRSDTQYFGPGTRLTVL.

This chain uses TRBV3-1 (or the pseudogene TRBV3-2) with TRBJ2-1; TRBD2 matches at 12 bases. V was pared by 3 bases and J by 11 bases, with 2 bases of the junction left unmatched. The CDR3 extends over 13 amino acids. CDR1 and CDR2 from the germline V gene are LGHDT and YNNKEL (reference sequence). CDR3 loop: CASSHLAGGQQFF. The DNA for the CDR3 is TGTGCCAGCAGCCATCTAGCGGGAGGGCAGCAGTTCTTC.

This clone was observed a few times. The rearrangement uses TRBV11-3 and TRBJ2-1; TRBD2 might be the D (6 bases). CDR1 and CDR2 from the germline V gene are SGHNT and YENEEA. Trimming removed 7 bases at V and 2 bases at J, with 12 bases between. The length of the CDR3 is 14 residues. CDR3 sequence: CASTLGLAYNEQFF. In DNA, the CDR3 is TGTGCCAGCACCTTGGGACTCGCCTACAATGAGCAGTTCTTC.

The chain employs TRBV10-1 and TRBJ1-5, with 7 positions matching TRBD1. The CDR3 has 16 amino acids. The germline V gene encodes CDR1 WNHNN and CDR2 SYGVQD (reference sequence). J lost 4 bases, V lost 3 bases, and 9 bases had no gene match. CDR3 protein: CASSDQGGGQNQPQHF. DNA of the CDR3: TGCGCCAGCAGTGATCAAGGAGGGGGACAGAATCAGCCCCAGCATTTT.

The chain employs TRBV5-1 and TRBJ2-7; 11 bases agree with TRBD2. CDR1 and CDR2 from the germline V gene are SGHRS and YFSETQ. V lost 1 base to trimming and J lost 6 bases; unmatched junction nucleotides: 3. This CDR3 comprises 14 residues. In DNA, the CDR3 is TGCGCCAGCAGCTTGTTCCTAGCGGGAGGCGAGCAGTACTTC. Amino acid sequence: CASSLFLAGGEQYF.

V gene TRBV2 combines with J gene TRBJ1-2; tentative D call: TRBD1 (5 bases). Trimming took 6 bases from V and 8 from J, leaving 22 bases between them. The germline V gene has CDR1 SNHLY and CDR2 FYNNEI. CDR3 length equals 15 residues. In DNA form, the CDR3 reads TGTGCCAGCAGCGTCCAGGGAAGAGCCTCCAGGGGCTACACCTTC. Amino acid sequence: CASSVQGRASRGYTF. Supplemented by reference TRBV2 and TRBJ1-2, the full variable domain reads EPEVTQTPSHQVTQMGQEVILRCVPISNHLYFYWYRQILGQKVEFLVSFYNNEISEKSEIFDDQFSVERPDGSNFTLKIRSTKLEDSAMYFCASSVQGRASRGYTFGSGTRLTVV.

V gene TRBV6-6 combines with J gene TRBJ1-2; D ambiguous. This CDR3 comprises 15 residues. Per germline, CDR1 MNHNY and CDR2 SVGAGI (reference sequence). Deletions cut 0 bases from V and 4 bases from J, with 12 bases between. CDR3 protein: CASSYSRVQIYGYTF. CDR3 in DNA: TGTGCCAGCAGTTACTCGCGGGTCCAGATCTATGGCTACACCTTC.

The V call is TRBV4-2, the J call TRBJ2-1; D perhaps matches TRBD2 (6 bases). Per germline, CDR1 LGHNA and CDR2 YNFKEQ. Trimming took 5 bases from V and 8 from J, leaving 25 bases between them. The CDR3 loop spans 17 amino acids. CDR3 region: CASSDSHGGKSADEQFF. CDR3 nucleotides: TGTGCCAGCAGCGACAGTCACGGGGGAAAGAGTGCAGATGAGCAGTTCTTC.

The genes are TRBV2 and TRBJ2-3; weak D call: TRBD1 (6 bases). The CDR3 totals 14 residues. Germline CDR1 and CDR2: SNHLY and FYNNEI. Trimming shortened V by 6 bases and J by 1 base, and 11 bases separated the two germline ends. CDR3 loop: CASRGAGGTDTQYF. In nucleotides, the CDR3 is TGTGCCAGCAGGGGGGCAGGGGGCACAGATACGCAGTATTTT.

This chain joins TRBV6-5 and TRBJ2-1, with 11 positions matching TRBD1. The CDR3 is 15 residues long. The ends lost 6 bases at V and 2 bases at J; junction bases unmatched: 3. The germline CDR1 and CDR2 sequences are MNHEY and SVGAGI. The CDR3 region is CASRPGQGAYNEQFF. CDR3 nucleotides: TGTGCCAGCAGACCGGGACAGGGGGCCTACAATGAGCAGTTCTTC.